This TCR beta chain was identified during a study of molecular identifiers for immune sequencing clone quantification. TCRdb re-called the PCR reads with MiXCR, one entry per CDR3 protein. The sample carries approximately 670,000 distinct CDR3 sequences, 20% recorded once. This CDR3 is 16 amino acids long. Trimming took off 1 base at V and 3 bases at J, with 14 bases between the two ends. In germline, CDR1 is KGHDR, CDR2 SFDVKD. Sequenced: naive CD8+ T cells from blood, with Jurkat cell RNA spiked in. Regarding subset: FACS-sorted CD8+CD4-CCR7+CD45RA+ naive T cells. The TCR sequence derives from a human donor in good health. Some libraries in this study had Jurkat cell RNA spiked in. V is TRBV24-1 and J is TRBJ1-2; no definite D call. This CDR3 is CATSDFPARRDYGYTF. DNA for the CDR3: TGTGCCACCAGTGATTTCCCCGCACGACGTGACTATGGCTACACCTTC.